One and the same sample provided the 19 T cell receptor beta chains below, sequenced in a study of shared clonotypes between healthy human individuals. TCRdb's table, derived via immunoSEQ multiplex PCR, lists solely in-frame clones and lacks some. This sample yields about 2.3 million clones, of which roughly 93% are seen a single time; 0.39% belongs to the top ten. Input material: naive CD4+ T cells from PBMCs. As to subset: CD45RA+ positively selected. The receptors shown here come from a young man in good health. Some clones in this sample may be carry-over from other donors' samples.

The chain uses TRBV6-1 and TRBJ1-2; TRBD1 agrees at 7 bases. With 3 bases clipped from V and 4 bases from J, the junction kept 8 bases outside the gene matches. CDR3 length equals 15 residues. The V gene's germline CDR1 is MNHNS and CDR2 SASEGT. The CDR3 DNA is TGTGCCAGCAGTGAGACAGGGAGAAAAGGCTATGGCTACACCTTC. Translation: CASSETGRKGYGYTF.

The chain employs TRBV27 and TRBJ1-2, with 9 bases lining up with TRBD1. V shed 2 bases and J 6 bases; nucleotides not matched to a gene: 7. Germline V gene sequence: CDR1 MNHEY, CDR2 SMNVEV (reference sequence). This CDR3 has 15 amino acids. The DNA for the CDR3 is TGTGCCAGCAGTTTACGAGGGACAGGGATCGATGGCTACACCTTC. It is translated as CASSLRGTGIDGYTF.

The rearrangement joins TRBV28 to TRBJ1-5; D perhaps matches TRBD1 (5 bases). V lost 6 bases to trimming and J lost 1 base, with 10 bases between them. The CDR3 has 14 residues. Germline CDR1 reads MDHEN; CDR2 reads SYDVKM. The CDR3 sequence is CASSIRQSNQPQHF. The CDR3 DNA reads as TGTGCCAGCAGCATACGACAGAGCAATCAGCCCCAGCATTTT.

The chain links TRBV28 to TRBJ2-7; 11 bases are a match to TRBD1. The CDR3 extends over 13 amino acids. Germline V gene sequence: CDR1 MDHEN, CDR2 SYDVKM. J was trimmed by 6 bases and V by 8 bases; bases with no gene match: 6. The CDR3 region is CASLGQGVSEQYF. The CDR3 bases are TGTGCCAGCCTGGGACAGGGGGTGTCCGAGCAGTACTTC.

In nucleotides, the CDR3 is TGTGCCAGCGGGTTTCGGGGTACTGAAGCTTTCTTT. It codes for CASGFRGTEAFF. The chain recombines TRBV19 with TRBJ1-1; no clear D gene. The CDR3 length is 12 residues. Germline assignment: CDR1 LNHDA and CDR2 SQIVND (reference sequence). Trimming took 9 bases from V and 5 from J, leaving 13 bases between them.

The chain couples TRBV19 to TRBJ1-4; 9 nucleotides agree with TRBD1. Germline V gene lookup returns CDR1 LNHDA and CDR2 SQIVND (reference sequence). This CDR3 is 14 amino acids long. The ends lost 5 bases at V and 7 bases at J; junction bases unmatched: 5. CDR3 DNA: TGTGCCAGTAGTGCGAGGACAGGGGCTGAAAAACTGTTTTTT. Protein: CASSARTGAEKLFF. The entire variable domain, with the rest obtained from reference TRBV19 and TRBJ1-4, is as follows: DGGITQSPKYLFRKEGQNVTLSCEQNLNHDAMYWYRQDPGQGLRLIYYSQIVNDFQKGDIAEGYSVSREKKESFPLTVTSAQKNPTAFYLCASSARTGAEKLFFGSGTQLSVL.

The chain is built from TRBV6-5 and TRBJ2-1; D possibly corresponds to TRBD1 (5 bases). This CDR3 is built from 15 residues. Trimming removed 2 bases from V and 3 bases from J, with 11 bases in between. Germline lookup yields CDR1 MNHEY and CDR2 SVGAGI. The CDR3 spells CASSYAWTRYNEQFF. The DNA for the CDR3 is TGTGCCAGCAGTTACGCGTGGACACGCTACAATGAGCAGTTCTTC.

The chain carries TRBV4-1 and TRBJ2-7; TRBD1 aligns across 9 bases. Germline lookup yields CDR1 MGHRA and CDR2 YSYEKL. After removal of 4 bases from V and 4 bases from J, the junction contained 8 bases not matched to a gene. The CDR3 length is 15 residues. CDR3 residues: CASSPSGQGGYEQYF. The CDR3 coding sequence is TGCGCCAGCAGCCCCTCGGGACAGGGAGGGTACGAGCAGTACTTC.

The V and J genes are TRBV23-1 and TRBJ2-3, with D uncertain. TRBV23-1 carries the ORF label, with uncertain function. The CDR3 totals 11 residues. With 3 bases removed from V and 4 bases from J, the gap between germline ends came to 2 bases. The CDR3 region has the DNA TGCGCCAGCAGTCATCCAGATACGCAGTATTTT. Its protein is CASSHPDTQYF.

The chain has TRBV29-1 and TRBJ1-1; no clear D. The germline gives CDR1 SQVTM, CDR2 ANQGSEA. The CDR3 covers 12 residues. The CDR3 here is CSTARGNTEAFF. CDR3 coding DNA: TGCTCAACAGCCCGGGGGAACACTGAAGCTTTCTTT.

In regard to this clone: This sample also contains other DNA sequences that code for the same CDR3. CDR3 region: CASSPGRSNQPQHF. In nucleotides, the CDR3 is TGTGCCAGCTCACCAGGGAGGAGCAATCAGCCCCAGCATTTT. The chain carries TRBV18 and TRBJ1-5, with D unclear. The CDR3 runs 14 residues. CDR1 and CDR2 from the germline V gene are KGHSH and LQKENI. With 2 bases removed from V and 1 base from J, the gap between germline ends came to 6 bases.

DNA of the CDR3: TGCGCCAGCAGCCCCGGGGTCGGGGGGGCAGATACGCAGTATTTT. It encodes CASSPGVGGADTQYF. The V and J genes are TRBV4-1 and TRBJ2-3, with 8 bases matching TRBD2. V lost 4 bases to trimming and J lost 4 bases; unmatched junction nucleotides: 7. The CDR3 covers 15 residues. Per the germline V gene, CDR1 is MGHRA and CDR2 is YSYEKL.

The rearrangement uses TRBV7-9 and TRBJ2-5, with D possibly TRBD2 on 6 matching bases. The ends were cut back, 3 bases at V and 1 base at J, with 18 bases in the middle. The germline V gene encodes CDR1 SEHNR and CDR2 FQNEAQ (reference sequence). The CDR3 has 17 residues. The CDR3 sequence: CASSLGRTGDPQETQYF. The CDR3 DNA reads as TGTGCCAGCAGCTTGGGGAGGACGGGCGACCCCCAAGAGACCCAGTACTTC.

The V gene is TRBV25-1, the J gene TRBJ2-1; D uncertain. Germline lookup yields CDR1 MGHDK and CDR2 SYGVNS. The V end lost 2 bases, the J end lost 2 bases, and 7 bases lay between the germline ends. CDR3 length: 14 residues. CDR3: CASSEEITYNEQFF. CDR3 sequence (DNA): TGTGCCAGCAGTGAAGAGATTACCTACAATGAGCAGTTCTTC.

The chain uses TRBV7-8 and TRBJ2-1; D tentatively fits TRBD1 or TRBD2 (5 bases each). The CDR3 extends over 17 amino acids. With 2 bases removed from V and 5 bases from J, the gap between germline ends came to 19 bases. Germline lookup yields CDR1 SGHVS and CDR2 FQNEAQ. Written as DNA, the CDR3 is TGTGCCAGCAGCTTATTTGAGGGGTATTTTTCCGACAATGAGCAGTTCTTC. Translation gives CASSLFEGYFSDNEQFF.

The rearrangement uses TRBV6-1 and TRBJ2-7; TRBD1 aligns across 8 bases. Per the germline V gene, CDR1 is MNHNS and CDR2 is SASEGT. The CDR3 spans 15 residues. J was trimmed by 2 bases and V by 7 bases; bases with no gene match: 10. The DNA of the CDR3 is TGTGCCAGCACCCGCCCGGCACAGGGGGCCTACGAGCAGTACTTC. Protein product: CASTRPAQGAYEQYF.

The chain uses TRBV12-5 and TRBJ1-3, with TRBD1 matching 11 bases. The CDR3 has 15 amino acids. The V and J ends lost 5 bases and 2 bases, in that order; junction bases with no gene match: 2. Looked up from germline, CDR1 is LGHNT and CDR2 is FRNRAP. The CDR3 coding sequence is TGTGCTAGTGGTGAGGGACAGGGGGCTGGAAACACCATATATTTT. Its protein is CASGEGQGAGNTIYF.

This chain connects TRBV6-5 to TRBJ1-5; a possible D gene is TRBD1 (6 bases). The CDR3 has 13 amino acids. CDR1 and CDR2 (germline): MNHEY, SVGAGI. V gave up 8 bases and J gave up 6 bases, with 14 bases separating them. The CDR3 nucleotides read TGTGCCAGCGGGGGGAACAGGGTTCAGCCCCAGCATTTT. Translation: CASGGNRVQPQHF.

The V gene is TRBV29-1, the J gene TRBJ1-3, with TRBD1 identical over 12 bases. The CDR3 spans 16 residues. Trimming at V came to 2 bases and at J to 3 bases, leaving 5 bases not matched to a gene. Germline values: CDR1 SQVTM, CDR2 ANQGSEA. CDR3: CSVEIGTGGFGNTIYF. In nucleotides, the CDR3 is TGCAGCGTTGAAATAGGGACAGGGGGCTTTGGAAACACCATATATTTT. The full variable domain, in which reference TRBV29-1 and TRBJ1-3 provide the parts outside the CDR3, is SAVISQKPSRDICQRGTSLTIQCQVDSQVTMMFWYRQQPGQSLTLIATANQGSEATYESGFVIDKFPISRPNLTFSTLTVSNMSPEDSSIYLCSVEIGTGGFGNTIYFGEGSWLTVV.